Listed below are T cell receptor beta chains from one sample, sequenced in a study of brain T cells in children with intractable seizures. The repertoire was sequenced with immunoSEQ multiplex PCR; TCRdb's copy has only in-frame clones and lacks some. Here the sample spans 7,500 to 10,000 clones, less than 75% being singletons. This material consisted of resected brain tissue, taken at surgery. The receptors come from a boy under two years old with tuberous sclerosis and intractable seizures. CDR3s include the opening cysteine and the closing phenylalanine or tryptophan. D genes are given only for firm matches. Expanded clones are given a class, and other clones once, few, many or no size at all.

TRBV18	TRBD2	.	TRBJ2-3	TGTGCCAGCTCACCGGGACTAGCGGTTAGCAAGGATACGCAGTATTTT	CASSPGLAVSKDTQYF
TRBV6-6	TRBD1	.	TRBJ1-6	TGTGCCAGCATCCAGACAGGGCCTAATTCACCCCTCCACTTT	CASIQTGPNSPLHF
TRBV4-2	TRBD1	.	TRBJ1-2	TGTGCCAGCAGCCAAGGGTGGACAGGCGGCTATGGCTACACCTTC	CASSQGWTGGYGYTF
TRBV5-1	.	.	TRBJ2-5	TGCGCCAGCAGCTTGGTGGGGTTACAAGAGACCCAGTACTTC	CASSLVGLQETQYF
TRBV6-5	.	.	TRBJ2-2	TGTGCCAGCAGTTACTCCGGGTGGAACACCGGGGAGCTGTTTTTT	CASSYSGWNTGELFF
TRBV5-5	TRBD1	.	TRBJ2-7	TGTGCCAGCAGCTTCTCCTTACCGGGACAGGCGGGTCTGATGGACTTC	CASSFSLPGQAGLMDF
TRBV5-5	TRBD2	.	TRBJ2-7	TGTGCCAGCAGCTTGAGGACTAGCAGCGAGCAGTACTTC	CASSLRTSSEQYF
TRBV19	.	.	TRBJ2-5	TGTGCCAGTAGTATAGGGCTAGGGCGGGAGACCCAGTACTTC	CASSIGLGRETQYF
TRBV3-1/TRBV3-2	.	.	TRBJ1-1	TGTGCCAGCAGCCACGCCGTGGGGGTGAACACTGAAGCTTTCTTT	CASSHAVGVNTEAFF
TRBV6-6	.	.	TRBJ1-2	TGTGCCAGCAGGGTTTACTATGGCTACACCTTC	CASRVYYGYTF
TRBV6-5	.	few	TRBJ1-1	TGTGCCAGCACCCTTACGCGAGTGGGAACTGAAGCTTTCTTT	CASTLTRVGTEAFF
TRBV6-5	.	.	TRBJ2-3	TGTGCCAGCAGTCTAGCAGCTGCTAGCACAGATACGCAGTATTTT	CASSLAAASTDTQYF
TRBV3-1/TRBV3-2	.	.	TRBJ1-2	TGTGCCAGCAGCCAAGATTTTTCAGGGGCCTATGGCTACACCTTC	CASSQDFSGAYGYTF
TRBV19	TRBD2	.	TRBJ2-5	TGTGCCAGTAGTATGGGGACTACCTACTCGCAAGAGACCCAGTACTTC	CASSMGTTYSQETQYF
TRBV7-3	.	.	TRBJ2-3	TGTGCCAGCAGCGACGGCTCGAGGGATACGCAGTATTTT	CASSDGSRDTQYF
TRBV9	.	.	TRBJ2-1	TGTGCCAGCAGCCCCCGGGGCTCTGCCAATGAGCAGTTCTTC	CASSPRGSANEQFF
TRBV19	.	.	TRBJ1-1	TGTGCCAGTGTCAGGTCCACTGAAGCTTTCTTT	CASVRSTEAFF
TRBV5-5	.	.	TRBJ1-1	TGTGCCAGCAGCTTGTCCCGGAGAGGGGGCACTGAAGCTTTCTTT	CASSLSRRGGTEAFF
TRBV11-3	TRBD1	.	TRBJ2-1	TGTGCCAGCAGCGTAAAGTCCCGGGACAGGGATATTGCGGATGAGCAGTTCTTC	CASSVKSRDRDIADEQFF
TRBV6-6	.	.	TRBJ1-2	TGTGCCAGCCGGGCGGTGGATGGCTACACCTTC	CASRAVDGYTF
TRBV6-5	TRBD1	.	TRBJ1-4	TGTGCCAGCAGTTTTCGCCTGGGACAGGGGGTTGAAAAACTGTTTTTT	CASSFRLGQGVEKLFF
TRBV11-3	.	.	TRBJ2-3	TGTGCCAGCAGCTTAGACTACCTCACAGATACGCAGTATTTT	CASSLDYLTDTQYF
TRBV6-1	TRBD1	.	TRBJ1-2	TGTGCCGTTCGGGACAGGGGGGATGGCTACACCTTC	CAVRDRGDGYTF
TRBV19	.	.	TRBJ2-6	TGTGCCAGCTCGACTAAGCCGACCTCTGGGGCCAACGTCCTGACTTTC	CASSTKPTSGANVLTF
TRBV25-1	TRBD2	once	TRBJ2-1	TGTGCCAGCAGTGGCGTACCACTAGCGGGAGATTTGAATGAGCAGTTCTTC	CASSGVPLAGDLNEQFF
TRBV4-2	.	.	TRBJ2-3	TGTGCCAGCAGCCAAGGATTCGGGGGGCCCACAGATACGCAGTATTTT	CASSQGFGGPTDTQYF
TRBV6-1	.	.	TRBJ1-2	TGTGCCAGCAGTGAAGCGCCTTGGGGGGGTAATGGCTACACCTTC	CASSEAPWGGNGYTF
TRBV9	.	.	TRBJ1-1	TGTGCCAGCAGCGGGAGTCTAGACACTGAAGCTTTCTTT	CASSGSLDTEAFF
TRBV6-4	.	.	TRBJ2-3	TGTGCCAGCAGCGTCTCAGCAACAGATACGCAGTATTTT	CASSVSATDTQYF
TRBV7-3	TRBD1	.	TRBJ2-1	TGTGCCAGCAGCCCGGGACAGCACAATGAGCAGTTCTTC	CASSPGQHNEQFF
TRBV6-6	TRBD1	.	TRBJ2-1	TGTGCCATTACCGACAGGGGCGGTGAGCAGTTCTTC	CAITDRGGEQFF
TRBV6-6	.	.	TRBJ2-1	TGCGCGATATTAGACAGCCACAATGAGCAGTTCTTC	CAILDSHNEQFF
TRBV6-1	.	few	TRBJ1-2	TGTGCCATCCGGCGGGTAGGCGACTACACCTTC	CAIRRVGDYTF
TRBV5-1	TRBD1	.	TRBJ1-2	TGCGCCAGCAGCTGGGACAGGGAGTATGGCTACACCTTC	CASSWDREYGYTF
TRBV6-6	.	.	TRBJ2-2	TGTGCCAGCCTCATGGGACCCGGGGAGCTGTTTTTT	CASLMGPGELFF
TRBV6-6	.	.	TRBJ2-2	TGTGCCACCCTTTTCTCTCCCGGGGAGCTGTTTTTT	CATLFSPGELFF